Listed below are T cell receptor beta chains from one sample, sequenced in a study of immune evolution from preneoplasia to lung adenocarcinoma. Sequenced by immunoSEQ multiplex PCR; TCRdb stores in-frame clones only, minus some. The data hold around 10,000 clones, with roughly four fifths observed a single time. The sample was FFPE minimally invasive lung adenocarcinoma tissue. The receptors here all came from a person aged 70 to 80 with lung adenocarcinoma. Each CDR3 is given with its conserved first and last residue. Each record gives: clone size, J gene, V gene, D gene, CDR3 DNA, CDR3 protein. D genes are given only for firm matches. Rows may omit the clone size; those that give it use once, few, many or a size class.

abundance: NA; j_gene: TRBJ2-5; v_gene: TRBV11-3; d_gene: NA; CDR3nt: TGTGCCAGCAGCTTAGTCGGTATGAGTGGTCAGACCCAGTACTTC; CDR3aa: CASSLVGMSGQTQYF
abundance: NA; j_gene: TRBJ1-1; v_gene: TRBV28; d_gene: NA; CDR3nt: TGTGCCAGCAGTTCCGTTCGTGGGGGCGCGTATGCTTTCTTT; CDR3aa: CASSSVRGGAYAFF
abundance: NA; j_gene: TRBJ1-1; v_gene: TRBV5-5; d_gene: NA; CDR3nt: TGTGCCAGCAGCTTACAGGGGAACACTGAAGCTTTCTTT; CDR3aa: CASSLQGNTEAFF
abundance: NA; j_gene: TRBJ1-5; v_gene: TRBV19; d_gene: NA; CDR3nt: TGTGCCAGCAGTCGGGAGTCAGTATTAGGGCAGCCCCAGCATTTT; CDR3aa: CASSRESVLGQPQHF
abundance: NA; j_gene: TRBJ1-1; v_gene: TRBV6-1; d_gene: NA; CDR3nt: TGTGCCAGCAGACCGGGTCTAACGGAAGCTTTCTTT; CDR3aa: CASRPGLTEAFF
abundance: few; j_gene: TRBJ2-1; v_gene: TRBV11-3; d_gene: NA; CDR3nt: TGTGCCAGCGGGACTTCCTCCTACAATGAGCAGTTCTTC; CDR3aa: CASGTSSYNEQFF
abundance: NA; j_gene: TRBJ2-5; v_gene: TRBV28; d_gene: TRBD2; CDR3nt: TGTGCCAGCAGTCCCCTTGATGGCGGGGGAATCCTAGAGACCCAGTACTTC; CDR3aa: CASSPLDGGGILETQYF
abundance: NA; j_gene: TRBJ1-2; v_gene: TRBV27; d_gene: TRBD1; CDR3nt: TGTGCCAGCAGTTTAGGGACAGGGGGAGCTAACTATGGCTACACCTTC; CDR3aa: CASSLGTGGANYGYTF
abundance: NA; j_gene: TRBJ2-1; v_gene: TRBV19; d_gene: TRBD2; CDR3nt: TGTGCCAGTAGTGGGGGAGGGGTAGCGGGGGCTTACAATGAGCAGTTCTTC; CDR3aa: CASSGGGVAGAYNEQFF
abundance: NA; j_gene: TRBJ2-1; v_gene: TRBV6-5; d_gene: TRBD2; CDR3nt: TGTGCCAGCACCCTCTTAGCGGGAGCGGGGGATGAGCAGTTCTTC; CDR3aa: CASTLLAGAGDEQFF
abundance: NA; j_gene: TRBJ1-6; v_gene: TRBV30; d_gene: NA; CDR3nt: TGTGCCTGGAGTCTTACGGGGGCTGATTCACCCCTCCACTTT; CDR3aa: CAWSLTGADSPLHF
abundance: NA; j_gene: TRBJ2-7; v_gene: TRBV7-6; d_gene: NA; CDR3nt: TGTGCCAGCAGCTTACGGCGGGGCTACGAGCAGTACTTC; CDR3aa: CASSLRRGYEQYF
abundance: NA; j_gene: TRBJ2-2; v_gene: TRBV28; d_gene: NA; CDR3nt: TGTGCCAGCAGTCCCATGGAGACCTTAGGGGAGACCGGGGAGCTGTTTTTT; CDR3aa: CASSPMETLGETGELFF
abundance: NA; j_gene: TRBJ1-1; v_gene: TRBV2; d_gene: TRBD1; CDR3nt: TGTGCCAGTACCGGGACAGTCATGAACACTGAAGCTTTCTTT; CDR3aa: CASTGTVMNTEAFF
abundance: NA; j_gene: TRBJ2-5; v_gene: TRBV5-4; d_gene: NA; CDR3nt: TGTGCCAGCAGCTTCTTGGATCCCGGGGAGACCCAGTACTTC; CDR3aa: CASSFLDPGETQYF
abundance: NA; j_gene: TRBJ1-1; v_gene: TRBV6-6; d_gene: TRBD1; CDR3nt: TGTGCCGGCAGGGACAGGGCGGACACTGAAGCTTTCTTT; CDR3aa: CAGRDRADTEAFF
abundance: once; j_gene: TRBJ1-5; v_gene: TRBV23-1; d_gene: NA; CDR3nt: TGCGCCAGCAGTCGGGGAGATTATAGCAATCAGCCCCAGCATTTT; CDR3aa: CASSRGDYSNQPQHF
abundance: NA; j_gene: TRBJ1-1; v_gene: TRBV30; d_gene: NA; CDR3nt: TGTGCCTGGAGGCGGGGGTTAGGGAACACTGAAGCTTTCTTT; CDR3aa: CAWRRGLGNTEAFF
abundance: NA; j_gene: TRBJ1-5; v_gene: TRBV28; d_gene: NA; CDR3nt: TGTGCCAGCAGTTTCGCGGAAGCCAATAGCAATCAGCCCCAGCATTTT; CDR3aa: CASSFAEANSNQPQHF
abundance: NA; j_gene: TRBJ2-2; v_gene: TRBV7-9; d_gene: NA; CDR3nt: TGTGCCAGCAGCTGGGGAGCGAACACCGGGGAGCTGTTTTTT; CDR3aa: CASSWGANTGELFF
abundance: NA; j_gene: TRBJ1-2; v_gene: TRBV5-1; d_gene: NA; CDR3nt: TGCGCCAGCAGCTTTGAAGGTAATACCGGCTACACCTTC; CDR3aa: CASSFEGNTGYTF
abundance: NA; j_gene: TRBJ1-5; v_gene: TRBV28; d_gene: NA; CDR3nt: TGTGCCAGCAGTTTATACAGGCGGGGGCAGCCCCAGCATTTT; CDR3aa: CASSLYRRGQPQHF
abundance: NA; j_gene: TRBJ1-2; v_gene: TRBV19; d_gene: TRBD1; CDR3nt: TGTGCCAGTAGCTCCGGACAGGCAAGGTGGGATAACTATGGCTACACCTTC; CDR3aa: CASSSGQARWDNYGYTF
abundance: NA; j_gene: TRBJ2-1; v_gene: TRBV2; d_gene: NA; CDR3nt: TGTGCCAGCAGTGAAGTCTACTCCTACAATGAGCAGTTCTTC; CDR3aa: CASSEVYSYNEQFF
abundance: once; j_gene: TRBJ2-2; v_gene: TRBV30; d_gene: NA; CDR3nt: TGTGCCTGCCAGAGGACGGAAAACACCGGGGAGCTGTTTTTT; CDR3aa: CACQRTENTGELFF
abundance: NA; j_gene: TRBJ2-1; v_gene: TRBV28; d_gene: TRBD1; CDR3nt: TGTGCCAGCAGTTTACGATGGGACAGGGGGACCTACAATGAGCAGTTCTTC; CDR3aa: CASSLRWDRGTYNEQFF
abundance: NA; j_gene: TRBJ2-1; v_gene: TRBV11-3; d_gene: NA; CDR3nt: TGTGCCAGCAGCTTGGTCGTCTATGAGCAGTTCTTC; CDR3aa: CASSLVVYEQFF
abundance: NA; j_gene: TRBJ1-1; v_gene: TRBV19; d_gene: NA; CDR3nt: TGTGCCAGTAGTATCGGGATCGAAGCTTTCTTT; CDR3aa: CASSIGIEAFF
abundance: NA; j_gene: TRBJ2-3; v_gene: TRBV30; d_gene: TRBD2; CDR3nt: TGTGCCTGGACCTTAGGACTAGCGGATTTCACAGATACGCAGTATTTT; CDR3aa: CAWTLGLADFTDTQYF
abundance: NA; j_gene: TRBJ2-7; v_gene: TRBV21-1; d_gene: NA; CDR3nt: TGTGCCAGCAGCCAAGGGACCGCTTACGAGCAGTACTTC; CDR3aa: CASSQGTAYEQYF
abundance: NA; j_gene: TRBJ1-1; v_gene: TRBV6-1; d_gene: NA; CDR3nt: TGTGCCAGCTTACGGCGGATACTAGGGGGGGGTGAAGCTTTCTTT; CDR3aa: CASLRRILGGGEAFF
abundance: NA; j_gene: TRBJ1-6; v_gene: TRBV6-6; d_gene: TRBD1; CDR3nt: TGTGCCAGCAGTTACCCGGGACAGGATAATTCACCCCTCCACTTT; CDR3aa: CASSYPGQDNSPLHF
abundance: NA; j_gene: TRBJ2-1; v_gene: TRBV15; d_gene: TRBD2; CDR3nt: TGTGCCACCAGCAGAGATCATGGCGGGAGGGCCGCCTACAATGAGCAGTTCTTC; CDR3aa: CATSRDHGGRAAYNEQFF
abundance: NA; j_gene: TRBJ2-5; v_gene: TRBV18; d_gene: TRBD1; CDR3nt: TGTGCCAGCTCACCGGGACAGGGGCAAGAGACCCAGTACTTC; CDR3aa: CASSPGQGQETQYF